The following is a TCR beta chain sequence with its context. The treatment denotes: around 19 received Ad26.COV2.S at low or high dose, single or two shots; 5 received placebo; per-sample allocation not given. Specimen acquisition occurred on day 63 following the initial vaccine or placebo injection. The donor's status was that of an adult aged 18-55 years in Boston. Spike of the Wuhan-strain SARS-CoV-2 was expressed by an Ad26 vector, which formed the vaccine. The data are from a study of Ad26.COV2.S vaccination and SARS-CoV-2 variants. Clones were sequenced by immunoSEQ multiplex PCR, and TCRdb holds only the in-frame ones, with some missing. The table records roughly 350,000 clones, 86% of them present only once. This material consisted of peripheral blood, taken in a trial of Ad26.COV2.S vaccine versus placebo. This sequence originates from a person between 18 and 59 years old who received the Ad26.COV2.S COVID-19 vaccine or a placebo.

The CDR3 DNA reads TGTGCCAGCAGCTTGAGGGACGAGCAGTACTTC. This gives the protein CASSLRDEQYF. J is TRBJ2-7 and V is TRBV5-6, with unresolved D. This CDR3 spans 11 amino acids. The germline V and J ends were trimmed by 1 base and 5 bases, with 4 bases remaining between them. Germline V CDR1 and CDR2: SGHDT, YYEEEE.